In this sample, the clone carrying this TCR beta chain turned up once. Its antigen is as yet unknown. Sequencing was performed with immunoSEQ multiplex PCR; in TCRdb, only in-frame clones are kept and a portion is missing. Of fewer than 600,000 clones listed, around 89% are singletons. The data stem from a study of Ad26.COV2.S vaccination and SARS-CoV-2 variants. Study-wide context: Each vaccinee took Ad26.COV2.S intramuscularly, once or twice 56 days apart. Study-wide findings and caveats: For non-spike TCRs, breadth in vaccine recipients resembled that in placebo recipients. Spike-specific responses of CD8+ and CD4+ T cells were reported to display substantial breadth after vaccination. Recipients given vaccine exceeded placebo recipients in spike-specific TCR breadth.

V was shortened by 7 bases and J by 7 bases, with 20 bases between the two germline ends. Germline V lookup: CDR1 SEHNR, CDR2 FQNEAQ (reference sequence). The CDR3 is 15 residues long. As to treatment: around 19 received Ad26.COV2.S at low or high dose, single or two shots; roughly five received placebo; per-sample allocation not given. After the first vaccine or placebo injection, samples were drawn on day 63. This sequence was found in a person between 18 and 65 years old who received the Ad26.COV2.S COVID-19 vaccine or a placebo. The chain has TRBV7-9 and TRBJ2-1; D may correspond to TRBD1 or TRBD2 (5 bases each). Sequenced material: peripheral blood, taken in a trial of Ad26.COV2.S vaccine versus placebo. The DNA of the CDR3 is TGTGCCAGCACTGGGGGAAGTTTAGTTAGGAATGAGCAGTTCTTC. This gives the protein CASTGGSLVRNEQFF.